This T cell receptor (beta chain) was identified in a study of T-cell memory formation after mild COVID-19. TCRdb passed the 5' RACE reads through MiXCR, listing each CDR3 protein once. The sample holds roughly 220,000 distinct CDR3 sequences, 9.5% to 10% seen once. Many counts were recorded for this clonotype. The antigen remains unidentified. The CDR3 has 12 amino acids. V lost 5 bases and J lost 5, with 9 bases in between. The germline V gene encodes CDR1 SEHNR and CDR2 FQNEAQ (reference sequence). Study results and caveats: The finding that pre-infection memory included some responding clones suggested that cross-reactive memory joined.

The chain employs TRBV7-9 and TRBJ1-1; tentatively, D is TRBD1 (5 bases). The sequence was obtained from a man in his late teens or twenties who had mild COVID-19 (a few samples of this study predate the infection). Cell type and time point are not known. What was sequenced was PBMCs or a T cell subset sorted from them (not recorded which). The CDR3 region has the DNA TGTGCCAGCAGCGGGTCAGGGACTGAAGCTTTCTTT. Its translation is CASSGSGTEAFF.